One and the same sample provided the 26 T cell receptor beta chains below, sequenced in a study of shared clonotypes between healthy human individuals. Profiling relied on immunoSEQ multiplex PCR, and the TCRdb table lists in-frame clones only, not all of them. Of about 2 million clones in the sample, roughly 95% were seen once. Sequenced input: naive CD4+ T cells sorted from blood. Subset of the sample: CD45RA+ positively selected. The origin of the receptors is a man between 18 and 35 years old in good health.

The V call is TRBV28, the J call TRBJ2-7, with D tentatively TRBD1 or TRBD2 (5 bases each). The CDR3 totals 16 residues. Germline V gene data show CDR1 as MDHEN and CDR2 as SYDVKM. Trimming removed 3 bases from V and 2 bases from J, with 17 bases in between. The CDR3 coding sequence is TGTGCCAGCAGTTTTCCGGACCTACTGGGGGCCTACGAGCAGTACTTC. Protein sequence: CASSFPDLLGAYEQYF.

The rearrangement uses TRBV12-5 and TRBJ2-6; D is possibly TRBD1 (6 bases). The CDR3 spans 14 residues. V was cut by 6 bases and J by 5 bases, with 11 bases left in between. Germline V lookup: CDR1 LGHNT, CDR2 FRNRAP. CDR3 residues: CASGGTSWANVLTF. The CDR3 region has the DNA TGTGCTAGTGGGGGGACATCCTGGGCCAACGTCCTGACTTTC.

CDR3 loop: CASSTSARGTQYF. The DNA for the CDR3 is TGTGCCAGCAGCACAAGCGCACGGGGGACCCAGTACTTC. The V call is TRBV11-3, the J call TRBJ2-5; a possible D gene is TRBD2 (5 bases). With 5 bases removed from V and 7 bases from J, the gap between germline ends came to 14 bases. The CDR3 extends over 13 amino acids. CDR1 and CDR2 (germline): SGHNT, YENEEA. The variable domain in full, with the rest retrieved from reference TRBV11-3 and TRBJ2-5, is EAGVVQSPRYKIIEKKQPVAFWCNPISGHNTLYWYLQNLGQGPELLIRYENEEAVDDSQLPKDRFSAERLKGVDSTLKIQPAELGDSAVYLCASSTSARGTQYFGPGTRLLVL.

J is TRBJ2-7 and V is TRBV15, with TRBD2 matching 7 bases. Germline V gene lookup returns CDR1 LNHNV and CDR2 YYDKDF (reference sequence). CDR3 length: 15 residues. Germline trimming cut 1 base from V and 2 bases from J; bases unmatched to any gene: 5. The CDR3: CATSRGASGTYEQYF. CDR3 in DNA: TGTGCCACCAGCAGAGGGGCTAGCGGCACCTACGAGCAGTACTTC.

The V and J genes are TRBV5-1 and TRBJ2-3, with TRBD1 identical over 7 bases. This CDR3 spans 16 amino acids. Germline V gives CDR1 SGHRS, CDR2 YFSETQ. J lost 2 bases, V lost 1 base, and 7 bases had no gene match. CDR3 sequence reads: CASSLRTGPNTDTQYF. The CDR3, as DNA: TGCGCCAGCAGCTTGCGGACAGGACCTAACACAGATACGCAGTATTTT.

This chain uses TRBV10-3 with TRBJ1-1; a possible D gene is TRBD1 (5 bases). There are 12 residues in the CDR3. Germline loops: CDR1 ENHRY, CDR2 SYGVKD. The germline V and J ends were trimmed by 10 bases and 6 bases, with 15 bases remaining between them. The CDR3 nucleotides are TGTGCCACGCAGTTCGGGGGGTCTGAAGCTTTCTTT. Encoded protein: CATQFGGSEAFF.

The V gene is TRBV9, the J gene TRBJ2-7; weak D call: TRBD2 (6 bases). The CDR3 extends over 17 amino acids. CDR1 and CDR2 (germline): SGDLS, YYNGEE. V lost 0 bases to trimming and J lost 6 bases, with 22 bases between them. The CDR3 DNA is TGTGCCAGCAGCGTAGCCGCCCTCGGGACTCCTATCCGCGAGCAGTACTTC. The encoded protein is CASSVAALGTPIREQYF.

V gene TRBV5-1 combines with J gene TRBJ1-4; 9 bases line up with TRBD1. Germline assignment: CDR1 SGHRS and CDR2 YFSETQ. There are 16 residues in the CDR3. Unmatched junction bases numbered 14, after V lost 4 bases and J lost 10 bases. The CDR3 region is CASSQVPGQGVLKLFF. CDR3 bases: TGCGCCAGCAGCCAAGTCCCGGGACAGGGAGTTTTAAAACTGTTTTTT.

V usage is TRBV6-5 and J usage is TRBJ2-7; 7 bases align to TRBD2. Germline CDR1 reads MNHEY; CDR2 reads SVGAGI. This CDR3 region has 14 residues. V gave up 5 bases and J gave up 5 bases; unmatched junction bases: 9. The chain's CDR3 is CASSPRTRFNEQYF. The CDR3 nucleotides are TGTGCCAGCAGTCCGAGGACTAGATTTAACGAGCAGTACTTC.

The chain joins TRBV4-3 to TRBJ2-5; perhaps TRBD1 as D (5 bases). From germline, CDR1 is LGHNA and CDR2 YSLEER. The CDR3 loop spans 13 amino acids. With 6 bases removed from V and 3 bases from J, the gap between germline ends came to 11 bases. CDR3 nucleotide sequence: TGCGCCAGCAGTCGACAGTTAGAAGAGACCCAGTACTTC. This sequence encodes CASSRQLEETQYF.

This chain joins TRBV6-1 and TRBJ1-5; unclear D gene. CDR3 length: 14 residues. V lost 7 bases and J lost 0, with 10 bases in between. Germline CDR1 is MNHNS and CDR2 is SASEGT. The CDR3 loop is CASNGPFSNQPQHF. DNA for the CDR3: TGTGCCAGCAATGGACCTTTTAGCAATCAGCCCCAGCATTTT.

The chain links TRBV9 to TRBJ2-7; unclear D gene. CDR1 is SGDLS and CDR2 is YYNGEE in the germline V gene. The CDR3 loop spans 14 amino acids. V lost 3 bases and J lost 3, with 13 bases in between. The CDR3 nucleotides are TGTGCCAGCAGCGGCCCCCGGGCCCACTACGAGCAGTACTTC. Translated: CASSGPRAHYEQYF.

CDR3: CASSLPHIRTSVPYEQYF. For the CDR3, the DNA is TGTGCCAGCAGCTTACCTCACATACGGACTAGCGTCCCCTACGAGCAGTACTTC. The genes are TRBV7-2 and TRBJ2-7; 9 nucleotides align to TRBD2. J gave up 2 bases and V 2 bases, and 13 bases lay outside the gene matches. The CDR3 runs to 18 residues. The germline V gene encodes CDR1 SGHTA and CDR2 FQGNSA.

This clone was picked up one time. This chain joins TRBV27 and TRBJ1-2; possible D gene TRBD1, 5 bases. Trimming took off 0 bases at V and 9 bases at J, with 17 bases between the two ends. The CDR3 is 15 residues long. Germline V gene sequence: CDR1 MNHEY, CDR2 SMNVEV (reference sequence). Written as DNA, the CDR3 is TGTGCCAGCAGTTTATCGGCGGGGGGAAGGAATCGCTACACCTTC. Translated, it gives CASSLSAGGRNRYTF.

The V and J genes are TRBV18 and TRBJ1-4, with 8 bases aligning to TRBD1. CDR3 length: 15 amino acids. Germline V gene data show CDR1 as KGHSH and CDR2 as LQKENI. V was pared by 0 bases and J by 6 bases, with 3 bases of the junction left unmatched. The CDR3, as DNA: TGTGCCAGCTCACCACCCAGGGGGCAGGATGAAAAACTGTTTTTT. This encodes CASSPPRGQDEKLFF.

In this sample, this clone turned up once. V gene TRBV6-1 combines with J gene TRBJ1-6; 8 positions match TRBD1. Germline-derived CDR1 and CDR2 are MNHNS and SASEGT. The CDR3 sequence is 14 residues long. The V and J ends lost 6 bases and 10 bases, in that order; junction bases with no gene match: 8. As DNA, the CDR3 is TGTGCCAGCAGGGAGGGACAGGACCCATCACCCCTCCACTTT. Residues: CASREGQDPSPLHF.

The V gene is TRBV2, the J gene TRBJ2-7; D is undetermined. The CDR3 covers 12 residues. Trimming shortened V by 10 bases and J by 0 bases, and 10 bases separated the two germline ends. Germline-derived CDR1 and CDR2 are SNHLY and FYNNEI. The chain's CDR3 is CAIDHSSYEQYF. In nucleotides, the CDR3 is TGTGCCATCGATCATAGCTCCTACGAGCAGTACTTC.

This chain connects TRBV30 to TRBJ1-4; 10 positions agree with TRBD1. The CDR3 has 13 residues. The germline CDR1 and CDR2 sequences are GTSNPN and SVGIG (reference sequence). J was trimmed by 7 bases and V by 5 bases; bases with no gene match: 4. The CDR3 region has the DNA TGTGCCTGGGACAGGGGGCTCGGTGAAAAACTGTTTTTT. Translated: CAWDRGLGEKLFF.

This chain connects TRBV9 to TRBJ2-7; TRBD1 is a possible D gene (6 bases). This CDR3 has 14 amino acids. Trimming stripped 2 bases from V and 2 bases from J, with 11 bases between. The germline CDR1 and CDR2 sequences are SGDLS and YYNGEE. The CDR3 region has the DNA TGTGCCAGCAGCGTGGGGGACATACCCTACGAGCAGTACTTC. It encodes CASSVGDIPYEQYF.

V and J are TRBV10-3 and TRBJ2-1; TRBD2 is a possible D gene (6 bases). The CDR3 totals 16 residues. Germline V lookup: CDR1 ENHRY, CDR2 SYGVKD. With 0 bases removed from V and 9 bases from J, the gap between germline ends came to 18 bases. CDR3 nucleotide sequence: TGTGCCATCAGTGAGTCGGGGCCCGGCGGGATTGGTGAGCAGTTCTTC. Encoded protein: CAISESGPGGIGEQFF.

This rearrangement joins TRBV6-5 to TRBJ2-2, with D perhaps assigned TRBD1 or TRBD2 (5 bases each). This CDR3 contains 14 residues. Germline loops: CDR1 MNHEY, CDR2 SVGAGI. The ends were cut back, 4 bases at V and 3 bases at J, with 9 bases in the middle. CDR3 nucleotide sequence: TGTGCCAGCAGTTCCCGAGGGGACACCGGGGAGCTGTTTTTT. Its translation: CASSSRGDTGELFF.

The sample holds one count of this clone. The rearrangement links TRBV5-1 to TRBJ1-1; D might be TRBD1 (6 bases). CDR1 and CDR2 (germline): SGHRS, YFSETQ. The V end lost 4 bases, the J end lost 6 bases, and 13 bases lay between the germline ends. This CDR3 is 13 amino acids long. The CDR3 loop is CASSVTGTPEAFF. CDR3 DNA sequence: TGCGCCAGCAGCGTCACAGGGACCCCTGAAGCTTTCTTT. The whole variable domain, remainder taken from reference TRBV5-1 and TRBJ1-1, is KAGVTQTPRYLIKTRGQQVTLSCSPISGHRSVSWYQQTPGQGLQFLFEYFSETQRNKGNFPGRFSGRQFSNSRSEMNVSTLELGDSALYLCASSVTGTPEAFFGQGTRLTVV.

For this clone: Different DNA sequences within this sample yield the same CDR3. The chain couples TRBV6-5 to TRBJ1-2; D is possibly TRBD1 (5 bases). Germline V gives CDR1 MNHEY, CDR2 SVGAGI. Trimming removed 6 bases from V and 8 bases from J, with 10 bases in between. This CDR3 has 11 amino acids. Written as DNA, the CDR3 is TGTGCCAGCAGGGGCGGGGACGGCTACACCTTC. Amino acids: CASRGGDGYTF.

The chain links TRBV6-6 to TRBJ2-6; D uncertain. The germline CDR1 and CDR2 sequences are MNHNY and SVGAGI (reference sequence). Deletions cut 7 bases from V and 0 bases from J, with 4 bases between. The CDR3 runs 13 residues. For the CDR3, the DNA is TGTGCCAGCACCCCCTCTGGGGCCAACGTCCTGACTTTC. Encoded protein: CASTPSGANVLTF.

The V gene is TRBV27, the J gene TRBJ2-7; D remains unclear. The CDR3 sequence is 15 residues long. Germline V gene sequence: CDR1 MNHEY, CDR2 SMNVEV (reference sequence). Trimming took 1 base from V and 3 from J, leaving 13 bases between them. As DNA, the CDR3 is TGTGCCAGCAGTTTATTGTCTAACCTTCACTACGAGCAGTACTTC. It yields the protein CASSLLSNLHYEQYF.

Concerning this clone: This specimen includes other DNA sequences encoding the same CDR3. The V call is TRBV5-1, the J call TRBJ2-5, with D uncertain. Per germline, CDR1 SGHRS and CDR2 YFSETQ. Trimming stripped 4 bases from V and 1 base from J, with 5 bases between. CDR3 length: 12 residues. The CDR3 loop reads CASSLPQETQYF. CDR3 DNA: TGCGCCAGCAGCCTGCCCCAAGAGACCCAGTACTTC.